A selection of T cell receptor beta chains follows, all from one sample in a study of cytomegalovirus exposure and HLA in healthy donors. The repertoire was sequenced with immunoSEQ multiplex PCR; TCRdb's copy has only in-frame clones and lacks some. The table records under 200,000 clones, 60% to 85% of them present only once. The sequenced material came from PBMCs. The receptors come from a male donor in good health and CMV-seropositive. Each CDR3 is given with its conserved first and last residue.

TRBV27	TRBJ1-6	CASRSGTGHSPLHF
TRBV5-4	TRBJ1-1	CASSSSGTNTEAFF
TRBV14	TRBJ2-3	CASSQDSLGGAPESDTQYF
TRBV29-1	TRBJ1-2	CSVDIRDLGSYGYTF
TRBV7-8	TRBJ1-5	CASMGGAVDQPQHF
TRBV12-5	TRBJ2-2	CASRGRNGELFF
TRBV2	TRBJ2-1	CASSTAGEQFF
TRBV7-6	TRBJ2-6	CASSFQGAAGANVLTF
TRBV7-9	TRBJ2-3	CSSSSFGEGATDTQYF
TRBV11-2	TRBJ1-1	CASSVDSVNTEAFF
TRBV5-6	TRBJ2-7	CASSLGGTVERYEQYF
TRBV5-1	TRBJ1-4	CASSPEGFNEKLFF
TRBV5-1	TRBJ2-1	CASSTSQGGTYNEQFF
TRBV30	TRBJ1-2	CAWSVGGPSGGYTF
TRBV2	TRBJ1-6	CASLPYSGVRIGALHF
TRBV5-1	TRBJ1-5	CASSLMGPMDQPQHF
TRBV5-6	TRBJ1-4	CASSPDRGREKLFF
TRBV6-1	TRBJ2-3	CASGVGAKDTQYF
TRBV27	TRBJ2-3	CASSFSGGDTQYF
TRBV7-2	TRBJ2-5	CASSLGHQETQYF
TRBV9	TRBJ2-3	CASGSGRNARVGTDTQYF
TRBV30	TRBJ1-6	CACRTGFGNSPLHF
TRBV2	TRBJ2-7	CASSLQGIGDEQYF
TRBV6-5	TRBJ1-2	CASSYSNEGTPGGYTF
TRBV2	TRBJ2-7	CASSAGTSASYEQYF
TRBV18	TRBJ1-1	CASSPGQGGNTEAFF
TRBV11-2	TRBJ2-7	CASSRDRDEQYF
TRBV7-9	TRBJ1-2	CASSFKNRAISF
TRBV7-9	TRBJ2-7	CASSQTGGEQYF
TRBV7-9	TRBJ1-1	CASRPDRGRDTEAFF
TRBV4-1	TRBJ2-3	CASSPDHGQGGDTQYF
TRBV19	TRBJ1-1	CASTSAWRNTEAFF
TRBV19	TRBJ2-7	CASSSGQGGSYEQYF
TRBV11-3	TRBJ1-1	CASSLEARDWTGNTNTEAFF
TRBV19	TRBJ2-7	CASSAWDRDYEQYF
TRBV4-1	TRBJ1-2	CASSLKGQGQVYGYTF
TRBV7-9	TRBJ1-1	CASLKGADTEAFF
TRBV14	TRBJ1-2	CASSPRQGEGYTF
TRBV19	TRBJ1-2	CASSIPLNYGYTF
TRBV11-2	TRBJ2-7	CASSFNYEQYF
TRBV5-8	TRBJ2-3	CASLYDSHTDTQYF
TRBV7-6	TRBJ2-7	CASRIAGDTYEQYF
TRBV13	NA	CASSTGPREQYF